The following is a T cell receptor (beta chain) sequence with its context. The study ran its PCR with 60 Vbeta and 13 Jbeta primers. Clones were read by immunoSEQ multiplex PCR, and TCRdb kept only the in-frame ones, dropping some. The sample consists of roughly 67,000 clones, 78% of them appearing once. The data derive from a study of cytomegalovirus exposure and HLA in healthy donors. Germline V gene data show CDR1 as MGHRA and CDR2 as YSYEKL. The CDR3 consists of 17 residues. V lost 0 bases to trimming and J lost 0 bases; unmatched junction nucleotides: 7. The chain uses TRBV4-1 and TRBJ2-7; TRBD1 matches 8 bases. The source material was PBMCs. The origin of this receptor is a man in his forties in good health and CMV-seronegative. The CDR3 DNA reads as TGCGCCAGCAGCCAAGACCCCACAGGGGGAGGCTCCTACGAGCAGTACTTC. This gives the protein CASSQDPTGGGSYEQYF.